The clone carrying this T cell receptor (beta chain) was seen many times. Its specificity is unknown. The data stem from a study of prognosis after radiotherapy for stage I lung cancer. Study-wide context: Alongside stereotactic body radiotherapy, concurrent therapy was given to no patient. After radiotherapy, distant metastases appeared in a few patients at a median of 7 months, and roughly 14 patients showed no significant progression. General study findings and limits: Lower values of Shannon entropy after stereotactic body radiation therapy were seen in patients who developed distant metastases.

Starting from genomic DNA, TCR beta CDR3 was amplified through two-round multiplex PCR. TRBV and TRBJ genes each had their own specific primers in first-round PCR. In TCRdb, the multiplex PCR reads were re-called with MiXCR into one record per CDR3 protein. The sample holds about 15,000 distinct CDR3 sequences, about a sixth seen once. The CDR3 contains 16 residues. J lost 3 bases, V lost 1 base, and 4 bases had no gene match. Germline CDR1 and CDR2: SSHAT and FNYEAQ (reference sequence). The sequencing used PBMCs, collected before or after stereotactic body radiation therapy (not recorded which). The receptor comes from a donor older than 45 with non-small cell lung cancer. This sequence joins TRBV7-7 and TRBJ2-1, with 9 bases matching TRBD1. This chain's CDR3 is CASSLDGTGHYNEQFF. CDR3 sequence (DNA): TGTGCCAGCAGCTTAGACGGGACAGGGCACTACAATGAGCAGTTCTTC.